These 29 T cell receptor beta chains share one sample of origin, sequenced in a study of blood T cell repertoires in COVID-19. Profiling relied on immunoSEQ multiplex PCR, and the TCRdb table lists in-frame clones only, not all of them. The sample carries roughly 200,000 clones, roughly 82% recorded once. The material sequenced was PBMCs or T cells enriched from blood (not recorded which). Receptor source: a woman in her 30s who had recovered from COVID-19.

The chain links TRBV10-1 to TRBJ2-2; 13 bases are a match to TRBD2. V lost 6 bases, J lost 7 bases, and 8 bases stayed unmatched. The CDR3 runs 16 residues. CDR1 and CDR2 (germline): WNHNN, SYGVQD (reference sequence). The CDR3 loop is CASSDGTSGTGGELFF. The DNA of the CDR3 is TGCGCCAGCAGCGATGGGACTAGCGGGACGGGCGGGGAGCTGTTTTTT.

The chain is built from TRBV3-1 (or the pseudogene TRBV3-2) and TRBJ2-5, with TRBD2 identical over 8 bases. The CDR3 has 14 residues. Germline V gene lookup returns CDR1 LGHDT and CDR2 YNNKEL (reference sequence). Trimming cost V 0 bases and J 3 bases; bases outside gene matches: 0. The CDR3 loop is CASSQELAEETQYF. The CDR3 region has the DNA TGTGCCAGCAGCCAAGAACTAGCGGAAGAGACCCAGTACTTC.

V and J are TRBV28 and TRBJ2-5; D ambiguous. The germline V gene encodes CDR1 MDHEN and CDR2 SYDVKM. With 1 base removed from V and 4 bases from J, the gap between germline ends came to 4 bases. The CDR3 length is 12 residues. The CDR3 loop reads CASSLYRETQYF. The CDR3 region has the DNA TGTGCCAGCAGTTTATACAGAGAGACCCAGTACTTC.

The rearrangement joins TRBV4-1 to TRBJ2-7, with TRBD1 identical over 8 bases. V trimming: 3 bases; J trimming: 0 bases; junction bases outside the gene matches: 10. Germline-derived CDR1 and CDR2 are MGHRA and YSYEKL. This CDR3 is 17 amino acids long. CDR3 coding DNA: TGCGCCAGCAGCCACCATAACCCGGACAGGGCCTCCTACGAGCAGTACTTC. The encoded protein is CASSHHNPDRASYEQYF.

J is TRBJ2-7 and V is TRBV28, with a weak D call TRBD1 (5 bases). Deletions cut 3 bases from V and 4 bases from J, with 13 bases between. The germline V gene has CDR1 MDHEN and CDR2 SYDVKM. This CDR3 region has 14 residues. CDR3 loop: CASSFGRVYYEQYF. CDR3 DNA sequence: TGTGCCAGCAGTTTCGGCAGGGTTTATTACGAGCAGTACTTC.

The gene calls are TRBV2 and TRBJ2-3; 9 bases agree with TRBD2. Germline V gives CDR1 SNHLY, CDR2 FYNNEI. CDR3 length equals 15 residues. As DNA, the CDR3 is TGTGCAGGCTCGGCGGGAGGGCCCTTCACAGATACGCAGTATTTT. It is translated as CAGSAGGPFTDTQYF.

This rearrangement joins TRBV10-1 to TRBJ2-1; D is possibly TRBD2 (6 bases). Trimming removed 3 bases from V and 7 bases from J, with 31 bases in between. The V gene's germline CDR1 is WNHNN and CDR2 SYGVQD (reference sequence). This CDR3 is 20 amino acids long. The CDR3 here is CASSEFVLAEVDPTLNEQFF. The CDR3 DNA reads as TGCGCCAGCAGTGAATTTGTATTAGCGGAGGTAGACCCGACCCTTAATGAGCAGTTCTTC.

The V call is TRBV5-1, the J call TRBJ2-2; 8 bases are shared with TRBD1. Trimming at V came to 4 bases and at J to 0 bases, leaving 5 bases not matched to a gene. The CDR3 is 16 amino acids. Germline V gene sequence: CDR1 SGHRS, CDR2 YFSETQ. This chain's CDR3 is CASSPGDRTNTGELFF. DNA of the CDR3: TGCGCCAGCAGCCCGGGGGACAGGACGAACACCGGGGAGCTGTTTTTT.

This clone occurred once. CDR3 bases: TGTGCCAGCAGCCTGGGACAGACCTACGAGCAGTACTTC. This gives the protein CASSLGQTYEQYF. The chain joins TRBV9 to TRBJ2-7; 7 positions agree with TRBD1. The ends lost 4 bases at V and 2 bases at J; junction bases unmatched: 3. This CDR3 is built from 13 residues. Germline-derived CDR1 and CDR2 are SGDLS and YYNGEE.

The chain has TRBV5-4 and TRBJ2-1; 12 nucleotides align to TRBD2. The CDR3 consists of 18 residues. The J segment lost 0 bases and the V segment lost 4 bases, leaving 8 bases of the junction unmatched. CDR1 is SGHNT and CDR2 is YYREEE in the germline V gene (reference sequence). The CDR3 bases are TGTGCCAGCAGCGGAACTAGCGGGAGGTTAAGCTCCTACAATGAGCAGTTCTTC. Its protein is CASSGTSGRLSSYNEQFF.

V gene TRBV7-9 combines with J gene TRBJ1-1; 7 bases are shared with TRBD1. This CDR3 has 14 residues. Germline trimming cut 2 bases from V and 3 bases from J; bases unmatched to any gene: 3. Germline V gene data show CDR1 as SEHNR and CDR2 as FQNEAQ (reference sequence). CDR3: CASSLRGQYTEAFF. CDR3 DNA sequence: TGTGCCAGCAGCTTACGGGGACAGTACACTGAAGCTTTCTTT.

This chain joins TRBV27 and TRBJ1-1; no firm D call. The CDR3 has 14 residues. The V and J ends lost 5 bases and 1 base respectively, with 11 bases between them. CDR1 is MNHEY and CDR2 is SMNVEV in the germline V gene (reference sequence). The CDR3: CASSLRWKNTEAFF. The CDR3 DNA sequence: TGTGCCAGCAGTCTGCGGTGGAAGAACACTGAAGCTTTCTTT.

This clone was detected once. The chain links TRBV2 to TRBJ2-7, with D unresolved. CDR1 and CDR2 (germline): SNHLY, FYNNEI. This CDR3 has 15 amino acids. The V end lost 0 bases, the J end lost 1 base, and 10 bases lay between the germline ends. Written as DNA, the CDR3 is TGTGCCAGCAGTGAAGCGCCAGGCCCATCCTACGAGCAGTACTTC. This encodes CASSEAPGPSYEQYF.

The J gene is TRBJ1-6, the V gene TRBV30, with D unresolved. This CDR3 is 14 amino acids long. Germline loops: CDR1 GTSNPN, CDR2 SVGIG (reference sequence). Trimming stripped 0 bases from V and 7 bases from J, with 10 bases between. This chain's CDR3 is CAWSVVWANSPLHF. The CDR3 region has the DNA TGTGCCTGGAGTGTGGTCTGGGCGAATTCACCCCTCCACTTT.

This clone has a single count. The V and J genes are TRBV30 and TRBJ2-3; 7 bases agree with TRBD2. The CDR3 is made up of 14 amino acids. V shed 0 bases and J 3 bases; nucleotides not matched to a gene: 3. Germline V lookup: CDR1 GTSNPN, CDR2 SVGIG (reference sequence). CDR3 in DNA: TGTGCCTGGAGTGTTGGGACTAAAACAGATACGCAGTATTTT. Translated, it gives CAWSVGTKTDTQYF.

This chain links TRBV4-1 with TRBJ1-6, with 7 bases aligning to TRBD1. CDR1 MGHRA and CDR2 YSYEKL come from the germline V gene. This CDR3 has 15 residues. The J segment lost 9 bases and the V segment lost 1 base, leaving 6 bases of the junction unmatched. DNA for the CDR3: TGCGCCAGCAGCCAAGTTCGGGACAGTAGTTCACCCCTCCACTTT. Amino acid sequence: CASSQVRDSSSPLHF.

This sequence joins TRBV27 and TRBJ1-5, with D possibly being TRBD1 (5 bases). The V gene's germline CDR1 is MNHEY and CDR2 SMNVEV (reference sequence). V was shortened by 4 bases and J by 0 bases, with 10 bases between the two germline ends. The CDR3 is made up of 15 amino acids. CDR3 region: CASSSRQISNQPQHF. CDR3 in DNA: TGTGCCAGCAGTTCGAGACAGATTAGCAATCAGCCCCAGCATTTT.

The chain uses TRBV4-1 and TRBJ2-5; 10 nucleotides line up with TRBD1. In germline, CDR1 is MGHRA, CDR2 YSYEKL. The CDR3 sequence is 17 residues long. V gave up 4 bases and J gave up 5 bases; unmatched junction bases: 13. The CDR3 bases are TGCGCCAGCAGCCCCAGAAATGGGACAGGGGCTTTGGAGACCCAGTACTTC. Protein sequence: CASSPRNGTGALETQYF.

This CDR3 is CASSYRVPRVNYGYTF. The CDR3 region has the DNA TGTGCCAGCAGTTACCGGGTCCCCAGGGTTAACTATGGCTACACCTTC. This chain joins TRBV6-5 and TRBJ1-2; TRBD1 is a possible D gene (5 bases). V was cut by 2 bases and J by 1 base, with 14 bases left in between. Germline CDR1 reads MNHEY; CDR2 reads SVGAGI. The CDR3 covers 16 residues.

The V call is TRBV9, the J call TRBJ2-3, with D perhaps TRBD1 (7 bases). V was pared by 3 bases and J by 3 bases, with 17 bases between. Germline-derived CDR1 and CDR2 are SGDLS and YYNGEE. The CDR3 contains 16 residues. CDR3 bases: TGTGCCAGCAGCGCAGACAGGGAAGGGAGGACAGATACGCAGTATTTT. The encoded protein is CASSADREGRTDTQYF. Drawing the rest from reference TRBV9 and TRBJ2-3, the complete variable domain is DSGVTQTPKHLITATGQRVTLRCSPRSGDLSVYWYQQSLDQGLQFLIQYYNGEERAKGNILERFSAQQFPDLHSELNLSSLELGDSALYFCASSADREGRTDTQYFGPGTRLTVL.

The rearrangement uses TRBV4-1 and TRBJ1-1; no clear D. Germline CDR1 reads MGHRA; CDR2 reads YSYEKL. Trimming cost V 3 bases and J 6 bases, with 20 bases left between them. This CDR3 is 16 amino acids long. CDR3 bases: TGCGCCAGCAGCCATTACCGGGGTAGGTCCTCGCCTGAAGCTTTCTTT. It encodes CASSHYRGRSSPEAFF.

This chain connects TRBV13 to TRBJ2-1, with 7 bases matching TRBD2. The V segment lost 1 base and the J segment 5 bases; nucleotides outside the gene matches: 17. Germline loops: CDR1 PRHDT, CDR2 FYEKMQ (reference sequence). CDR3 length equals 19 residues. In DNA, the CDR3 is TGTGCCAGCAGCTTAGTGTTCCCCACCTCTGCGGGGGTTGACAATGAGCAGTTCTTC. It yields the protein CASSLVFPTSAGVDNEQFF.

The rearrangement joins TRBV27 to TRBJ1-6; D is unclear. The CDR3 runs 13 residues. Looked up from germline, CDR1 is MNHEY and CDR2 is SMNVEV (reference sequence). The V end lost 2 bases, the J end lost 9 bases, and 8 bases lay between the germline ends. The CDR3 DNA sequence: TGTGCCAGCAGTTTAAAAAGGAGTTCACCCCTCCACTTT. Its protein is CASSLKRSSPLHF.

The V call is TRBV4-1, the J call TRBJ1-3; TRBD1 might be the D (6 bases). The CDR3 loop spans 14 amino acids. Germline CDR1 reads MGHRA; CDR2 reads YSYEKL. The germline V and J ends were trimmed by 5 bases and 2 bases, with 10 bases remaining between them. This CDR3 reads CASSETGTGNTIYF. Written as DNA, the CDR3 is TGCGCCAGCAGCGAAACAGGGACTGGAAACACCATATATTTT.

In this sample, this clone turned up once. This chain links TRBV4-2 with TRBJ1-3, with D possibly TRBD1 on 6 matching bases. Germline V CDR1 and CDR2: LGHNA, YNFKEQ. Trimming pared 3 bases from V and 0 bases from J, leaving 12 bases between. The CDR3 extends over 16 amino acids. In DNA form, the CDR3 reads TGTGCCAGCAGCCATCGGGGGGCTGACTCTGGAAACACCATATATTTT. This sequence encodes CASSHRGADSGNTIYF.

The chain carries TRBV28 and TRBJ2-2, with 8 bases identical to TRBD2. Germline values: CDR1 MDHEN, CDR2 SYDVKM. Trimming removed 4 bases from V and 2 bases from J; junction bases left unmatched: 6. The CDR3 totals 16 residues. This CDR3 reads CASSYGLATNTGELFF. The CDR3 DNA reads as TGTGCCAGCAGTTACGGACTAGCCACAAACACCGGGGAGCTGTTTTTT.

CDR3 sequence reads: CASSDIRSGIYNEQFF. Here the CDR3 DNA reads TGTGCCAGCAGTGACATCCGTAGCGGCATTTACAATGAGCAGTTCTTC. The chain has TRBV28 and TRBJ2-1, with a possible D match to TRBD2 (6 bases). Germline V gene lookup returns CDR1 MDHEN and CDR2 SYDVKM. This CDR3 comprises 16 residues. With 5 bases removed from V and 4 bases from J, the gap between germline ends came to 18 bases.

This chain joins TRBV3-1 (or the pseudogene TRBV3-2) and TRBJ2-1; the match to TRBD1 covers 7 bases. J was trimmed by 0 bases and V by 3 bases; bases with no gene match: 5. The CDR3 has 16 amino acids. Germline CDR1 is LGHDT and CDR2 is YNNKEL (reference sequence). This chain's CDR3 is CASSHIGTDSYNEQFF. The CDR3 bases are TGTGCCAGCAGCCATATAGGGACAGACTCCTACAATGAGCAGTTCTTC.

In DNA, the CDR3 is TGTGCCAGCAGCTTAGAACGGGGTGAAGGGAGGGAGCTGTTTTTT. As protein: CASSLERGEGRELFF. This chain connects TRBV7-8 to TRBJ2-2; D may be TRBD2 (5 bases). CDR3 size: 15 residues. Germline CDR1 reads SGHVS; CDR2 reads FQNEAQ. Trimming took off 1 base at V and 9 bases at J, with 15 bases between the two ends.